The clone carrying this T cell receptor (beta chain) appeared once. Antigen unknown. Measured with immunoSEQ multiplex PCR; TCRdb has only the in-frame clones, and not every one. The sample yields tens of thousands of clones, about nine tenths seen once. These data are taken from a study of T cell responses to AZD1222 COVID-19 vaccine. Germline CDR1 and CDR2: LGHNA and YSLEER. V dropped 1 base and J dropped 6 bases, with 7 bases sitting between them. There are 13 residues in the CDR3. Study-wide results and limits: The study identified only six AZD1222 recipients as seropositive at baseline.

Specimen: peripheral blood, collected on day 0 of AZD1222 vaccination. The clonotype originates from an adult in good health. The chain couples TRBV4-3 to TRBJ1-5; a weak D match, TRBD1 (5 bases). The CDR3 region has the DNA TGCGCCAGCAGCCAAGGGGGGAGTCAGCCCCAGCATTTT. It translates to CASSQGGSQPQHF.